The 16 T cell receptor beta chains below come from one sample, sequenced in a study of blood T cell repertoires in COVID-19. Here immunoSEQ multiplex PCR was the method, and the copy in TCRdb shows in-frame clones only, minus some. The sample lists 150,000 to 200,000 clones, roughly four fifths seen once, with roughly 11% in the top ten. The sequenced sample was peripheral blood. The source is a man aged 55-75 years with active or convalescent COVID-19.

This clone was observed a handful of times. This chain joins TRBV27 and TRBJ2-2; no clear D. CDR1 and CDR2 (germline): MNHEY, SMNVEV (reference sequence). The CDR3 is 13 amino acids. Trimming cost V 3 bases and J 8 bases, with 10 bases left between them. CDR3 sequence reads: CASSFGEGGELFF. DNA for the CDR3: TGTGCCAGCAGTTTCGGAGAAGGAGGGGAGCTGTTTTTT.

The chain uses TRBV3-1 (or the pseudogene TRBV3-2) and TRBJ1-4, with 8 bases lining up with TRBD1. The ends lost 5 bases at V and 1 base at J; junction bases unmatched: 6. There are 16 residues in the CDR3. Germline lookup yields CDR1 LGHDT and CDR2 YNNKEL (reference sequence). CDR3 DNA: TGTGCCAGCAGCTACAGGGGGAGGGTAACTAATGAAAAACTGTTTTTT. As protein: CASSYRGRVTNEKLFF.

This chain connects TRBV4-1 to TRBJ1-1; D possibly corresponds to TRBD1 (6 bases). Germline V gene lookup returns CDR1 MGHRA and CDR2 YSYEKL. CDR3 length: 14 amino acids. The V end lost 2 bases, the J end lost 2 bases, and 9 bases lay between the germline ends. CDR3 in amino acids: CASSQRGSNTEAFF. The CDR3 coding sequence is TGCGCCAGCAGCCAAAGGGGGTCTAACACTGAAGCTTTCTTT.

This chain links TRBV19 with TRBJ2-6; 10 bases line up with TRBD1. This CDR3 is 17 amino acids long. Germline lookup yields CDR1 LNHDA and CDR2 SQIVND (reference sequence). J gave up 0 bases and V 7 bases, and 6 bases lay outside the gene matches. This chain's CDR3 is CASKRTGGSSGANVLTF. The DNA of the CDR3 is TGTGCCAGTAAACGGACAGGGGGTAGCTCTGGGGCCAACGTCCTGACTTTC.

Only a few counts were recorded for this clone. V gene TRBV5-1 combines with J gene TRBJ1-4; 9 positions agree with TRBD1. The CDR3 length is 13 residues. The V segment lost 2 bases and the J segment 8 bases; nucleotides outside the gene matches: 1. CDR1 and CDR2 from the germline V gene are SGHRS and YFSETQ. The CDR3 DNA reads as TGCGCCAGCAGCTTCGGGACAGGGGAAAAACTGTTTTTT. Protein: CASSFGTGEKLFF.

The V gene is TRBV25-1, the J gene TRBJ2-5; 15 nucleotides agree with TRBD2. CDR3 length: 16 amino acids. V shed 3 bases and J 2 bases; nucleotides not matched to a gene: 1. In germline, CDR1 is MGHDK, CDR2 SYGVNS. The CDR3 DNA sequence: TGTGCCAGCAGTGACGGACTAGCGGGAGGGCAAGAGACCCAGTACTTC. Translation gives CASSDGLAGGQETQYF.

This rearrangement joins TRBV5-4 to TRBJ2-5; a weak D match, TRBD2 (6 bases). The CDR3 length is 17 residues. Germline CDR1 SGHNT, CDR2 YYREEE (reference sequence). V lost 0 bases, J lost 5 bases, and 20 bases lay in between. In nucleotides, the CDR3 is TGTGCCAGCAGCTTGGGAGGTTTGGGGGGAGGTCGGGAGACCCAGTACTTC. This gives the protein CASSLGGLGGGRETQYF.

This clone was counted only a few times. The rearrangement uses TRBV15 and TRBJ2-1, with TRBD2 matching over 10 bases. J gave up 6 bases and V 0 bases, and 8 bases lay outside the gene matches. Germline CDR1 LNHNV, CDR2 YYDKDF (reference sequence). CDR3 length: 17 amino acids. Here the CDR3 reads CATSRDGRLAGVNEQFF. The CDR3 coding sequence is TGTGCCACCAGCAGAGATGGGCGGCTAGCGGGAGTCAATGAGCAGTTCTTC.

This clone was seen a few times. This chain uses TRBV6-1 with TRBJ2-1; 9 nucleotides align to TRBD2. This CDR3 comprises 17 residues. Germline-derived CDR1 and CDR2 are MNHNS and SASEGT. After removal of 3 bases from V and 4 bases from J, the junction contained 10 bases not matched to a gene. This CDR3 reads CASSDLFGTSPYNEQFF. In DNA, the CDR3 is TGTGCCAGCAGTGATTTATTCGGGACTAGCCCGTACAATGAGCAGTTCTTC.

The CDR3 DNA follows: TGTGCCACCAGTGATCAACTAGCTGTCAATGAGCAGTTCTTC. Its protein product is CATSDQLAVNEQFF. V usage is TRBV24-1 and J usage is TRBJ2-1; the D gene is possibly TRBD2 (6 bases). Trimming stripped 3 bases from V and 6 bases from J, with 11 bases between. This CDR3 has 14 residues. Germline CDR1 is KGHDR and CDR2 is SFDVKD.

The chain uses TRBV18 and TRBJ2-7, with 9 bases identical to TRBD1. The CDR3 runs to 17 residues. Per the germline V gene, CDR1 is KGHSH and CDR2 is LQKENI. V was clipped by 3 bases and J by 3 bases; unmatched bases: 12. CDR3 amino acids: CASSPGQGLAPGYEQYF. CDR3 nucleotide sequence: TGTGCCAGCTCACCCGGACAGGGGTTAGCCCCCGGCTACGAGCAGTACTTC.

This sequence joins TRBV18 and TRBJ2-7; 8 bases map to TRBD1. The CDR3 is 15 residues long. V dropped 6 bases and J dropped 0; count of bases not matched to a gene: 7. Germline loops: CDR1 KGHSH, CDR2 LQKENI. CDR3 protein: CASSPRQGSSYEQYF. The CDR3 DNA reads TGTGCCAGCTCGCCGAGACAGGGGAGCTCCTACGAGCAGTACTTC. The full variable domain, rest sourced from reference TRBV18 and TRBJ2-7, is NAGVMQNPRHLVRRRGQEARLRCSPMKGHSHVYWYRQLPEEGLKFMVYLQKENIIDESGMPKERFSAEFPKEGPSILRIQQVVRGDSAAYFCASSPRQGSSYEQYFGPGTRLTVT.

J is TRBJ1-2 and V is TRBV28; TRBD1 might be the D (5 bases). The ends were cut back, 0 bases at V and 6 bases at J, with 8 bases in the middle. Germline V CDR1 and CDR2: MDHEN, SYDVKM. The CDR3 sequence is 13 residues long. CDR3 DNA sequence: TGTGCCAGCAGTTTATGGGGGACTAATGGCTACACCTTC. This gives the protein CASSLWGTNGYTF.

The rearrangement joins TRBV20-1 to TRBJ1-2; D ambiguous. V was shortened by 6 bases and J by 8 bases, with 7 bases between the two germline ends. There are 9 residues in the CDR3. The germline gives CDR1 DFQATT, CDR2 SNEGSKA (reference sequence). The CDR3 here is CSASPGYTF. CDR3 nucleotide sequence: TGCAGTGCGAGCCCGGGCTACACCTTC.

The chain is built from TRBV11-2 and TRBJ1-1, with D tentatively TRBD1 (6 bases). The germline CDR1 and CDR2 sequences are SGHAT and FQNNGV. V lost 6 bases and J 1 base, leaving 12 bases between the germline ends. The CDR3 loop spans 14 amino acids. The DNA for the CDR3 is TGTGCCAGCAGTCTCGGGACACCGAACACTGAAGCTTTCTTT. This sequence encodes CASSLGTPNTEAFF.

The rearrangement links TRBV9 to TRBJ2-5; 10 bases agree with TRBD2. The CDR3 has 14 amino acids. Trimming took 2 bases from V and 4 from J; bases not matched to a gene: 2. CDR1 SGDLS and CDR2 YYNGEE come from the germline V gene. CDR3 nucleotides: TGTGCCAGCAGCGTCGCTAGCGGGAGAGAGACCCAGTACTTC. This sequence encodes CASSVASGRETQYF.